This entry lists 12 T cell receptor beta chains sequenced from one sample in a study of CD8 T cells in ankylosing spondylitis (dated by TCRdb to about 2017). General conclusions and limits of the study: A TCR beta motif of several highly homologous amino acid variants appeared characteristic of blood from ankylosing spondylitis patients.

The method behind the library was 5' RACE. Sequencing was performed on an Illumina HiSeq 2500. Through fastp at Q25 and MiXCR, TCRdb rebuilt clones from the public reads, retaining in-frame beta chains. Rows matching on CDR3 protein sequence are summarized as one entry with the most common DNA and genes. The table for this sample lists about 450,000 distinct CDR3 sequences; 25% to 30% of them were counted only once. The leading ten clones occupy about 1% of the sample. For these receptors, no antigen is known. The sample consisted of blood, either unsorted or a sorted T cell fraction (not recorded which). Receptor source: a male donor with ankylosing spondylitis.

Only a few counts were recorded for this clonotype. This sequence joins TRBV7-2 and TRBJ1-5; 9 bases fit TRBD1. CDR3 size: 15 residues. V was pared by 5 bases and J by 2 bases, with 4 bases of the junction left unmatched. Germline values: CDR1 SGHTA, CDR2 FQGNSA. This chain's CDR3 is CASSIRTGGNQPQHF. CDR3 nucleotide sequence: TGTGCCAGCAGCATCCGGACAGGGGGCAATCAGCCCCAGCATTTT.

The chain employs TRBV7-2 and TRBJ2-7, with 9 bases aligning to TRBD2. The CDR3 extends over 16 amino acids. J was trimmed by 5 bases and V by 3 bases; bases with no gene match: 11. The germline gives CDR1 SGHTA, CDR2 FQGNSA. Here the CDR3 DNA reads TGTGCCAGCAGCTTCCACCTTAGCGGGAGTATCAACGAGCAGTACTTC. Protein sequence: CASSFHLSGSINEQYF.

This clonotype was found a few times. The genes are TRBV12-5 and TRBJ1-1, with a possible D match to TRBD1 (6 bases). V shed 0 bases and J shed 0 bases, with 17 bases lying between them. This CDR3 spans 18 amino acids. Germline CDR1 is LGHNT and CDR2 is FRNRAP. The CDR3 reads CASGLVPRGGLMNTEAFF. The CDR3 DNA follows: TGTGCTAGTGGTTTGGTACCCCGGGGGGGCCTCATGAACACTGAAGCTTTCTTT.

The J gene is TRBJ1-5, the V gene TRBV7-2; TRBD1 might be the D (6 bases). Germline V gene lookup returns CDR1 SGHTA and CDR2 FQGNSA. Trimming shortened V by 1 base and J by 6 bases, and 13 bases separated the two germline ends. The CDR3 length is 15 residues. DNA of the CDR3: TGTGCCAGCAGCTTAGGAGTGGGGGCTGGTCAGCCCCAGCATTTT. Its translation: CASSLGVGAGQPQHF.

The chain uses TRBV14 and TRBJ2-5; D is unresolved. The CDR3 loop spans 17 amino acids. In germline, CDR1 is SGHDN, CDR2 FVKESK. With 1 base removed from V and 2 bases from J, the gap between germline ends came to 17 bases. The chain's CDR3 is CASSQGIASPAQETQYF. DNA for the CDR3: TGTGCCAGCAGCCAAGGTATTGCCTCCCCAGCACAAGAGACCCAGTACTTC.

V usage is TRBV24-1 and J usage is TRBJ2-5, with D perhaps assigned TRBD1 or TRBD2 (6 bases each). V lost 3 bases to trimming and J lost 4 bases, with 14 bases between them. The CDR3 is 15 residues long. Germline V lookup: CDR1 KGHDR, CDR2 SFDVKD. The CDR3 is CATSDHRGPGETQYF. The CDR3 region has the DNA TGTGCCACCAGTGATCACCGGGGGCCAGGAGAGACCCAGTACTTC.

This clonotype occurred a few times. In DNA form, the CDR3 reads TGTGCCAGCAGCTCCCCAGGAGATACGCAGTATTTT. Protein product: CASSSPGDTQYF. The V call is TRBV7-9, the J call TRBJ2-3; D call uncertain. Trimming pared 4 bases from V and 5 bases from J, leaving 7 bases between. The CDR3 is 12 residues long. In germline, CDR1 is SEHNR, CDR2 FQNEAQ (reference sequence).

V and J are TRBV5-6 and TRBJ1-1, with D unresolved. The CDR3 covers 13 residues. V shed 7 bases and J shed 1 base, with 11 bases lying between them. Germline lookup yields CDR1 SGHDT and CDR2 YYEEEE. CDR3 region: CASRSRSNTEAFF. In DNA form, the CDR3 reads TGTGCCAGCCGTAGCAGGTCGAACACTGAAGCTTTCTTT.

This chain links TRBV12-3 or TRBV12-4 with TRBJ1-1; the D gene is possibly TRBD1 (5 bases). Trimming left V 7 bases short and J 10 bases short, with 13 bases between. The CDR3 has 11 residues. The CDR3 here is CASTTGGGAFF. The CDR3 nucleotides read TGTGCCAGCACCACAGGTGGGGGAGCTTTCTTT.

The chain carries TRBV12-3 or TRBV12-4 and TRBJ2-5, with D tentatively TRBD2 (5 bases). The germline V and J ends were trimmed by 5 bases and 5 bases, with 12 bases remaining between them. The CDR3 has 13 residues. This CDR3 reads CASSGEPGETQYF. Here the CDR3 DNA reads TGTGCCAGCAGTGGGGAACCGGGGGAGACCCAGTACTTC.

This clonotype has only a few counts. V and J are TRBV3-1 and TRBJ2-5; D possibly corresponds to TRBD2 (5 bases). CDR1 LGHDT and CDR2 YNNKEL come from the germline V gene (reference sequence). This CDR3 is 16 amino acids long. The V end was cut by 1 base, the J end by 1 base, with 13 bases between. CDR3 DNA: TGTGCCAGCAGCCAAGGAGTTGCTGGGAGCCAAGAGACCCAGTACTTC. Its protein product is CASSQGVAGSQETQYF.

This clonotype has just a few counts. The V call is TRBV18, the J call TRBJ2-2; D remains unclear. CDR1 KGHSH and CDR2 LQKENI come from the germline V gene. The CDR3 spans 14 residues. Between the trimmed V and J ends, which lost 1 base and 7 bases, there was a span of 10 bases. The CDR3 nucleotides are TGTGCCAGCTCACCACAAGGAACTGGCGGGGAGCTGTTTTTT. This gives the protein CASSPQGTGGELFF. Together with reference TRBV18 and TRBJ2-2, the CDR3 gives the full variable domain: NAGVMQNPRHLVRRRGQEARLRCSPMKGHSHVYWYRQLPEEGLKFMVYLQKENIIDESGMPKERFSAEFPKEGPSILRIQQVVRGDSAAYFCASSPQGTGGELFFGEGSRLTVL.